Sequencing of this T cell receptor (beta chain) was carried out in a study of a mutant IDH1 vaccine in newly diagnosed glioma. The sample's time point: week 11, during vaccination. Every single dose of the vaccine, 300 ug of mutant IDH1 20-mer peptide, came with topical imiquimod. Germline assignment: CDR1 SEHNR and CDR2 FQNEAQ (reference sequence). This CDR3 has 15 amino acids. V lost 0 bases, J lost 4 bases, and 13 bases lay in between. Assay: immunoSEQ multiplex PCR; the TCRdb copy retains only in-frame clones and omits some. The table records some 130,000 clones, about 82% of them present only once. Points on this clone: Its target is unknown.

The V call is TRBV7-9, the J call TRBJ2-7; TRBD1 might be the D (5 bases). The receptor was isolated from a man aged 40-49 years with glioma. The sequenced sample was PBMCs, obtained from a glioma patient whose treatment included an IDH1 peptide vaccine. The DNA of the CDR3 is TGTGCCAGCAGCTTAGCGCAAGGGGCGTTGTACGAGCAGTACTTC. Residues: CASSLAQGALYEQYF.